This T cell receptor beta chain derives from a study of shared clonotypes between healthy human individuals. At the level of the study: CD4 naive and CD4 memory each took three plates per donor, while CD8 naive took two and CD8 memory one. Findings and limits, study-wide: The study found about 4.6% of naive CD4 clonotypes shared across several donors.

As handled by the study authors: ImmunoSEQ output lacked quality scores and full-length reads, limiting matched filtering. The repertoire was sequenced with immunoSEQ multiplex PCR; TCRdb's copy has only in-frame clones and lacks some. V, J and clone size were drawn from that table, and D and trimming were deduced from the DNA. The table has 650,000 to 800,000 clones, about 91% seen once. Trimming took off 0 bases at V and 8 bases at J, with 11 bases between the two ends. The germline gives CDR1 MNHEY, CDR2 SMNVEV (reference sequence). The CDR3 spans 14 residues. Naive CD8 cells comprised CD45RO-negative, CCR7-positively selected cells, excluding terminally differentiated effector memory CD45RA+ cells. Details on this clone: Its antigen is still unknown.

The chain has TRBV27 and TRBJ2-1; D call uncertain. This clonotype originated in a man aged 25-40 years in good health. Sequences were obtained from naive CD8+ T cells sorted from blood. CDR3 in DNA: TGTGCCAGCAGTTTATCACGGGTGGGCGATGAGCAGTTCTTC. Translating gives CASSLSRVGDEQFF.